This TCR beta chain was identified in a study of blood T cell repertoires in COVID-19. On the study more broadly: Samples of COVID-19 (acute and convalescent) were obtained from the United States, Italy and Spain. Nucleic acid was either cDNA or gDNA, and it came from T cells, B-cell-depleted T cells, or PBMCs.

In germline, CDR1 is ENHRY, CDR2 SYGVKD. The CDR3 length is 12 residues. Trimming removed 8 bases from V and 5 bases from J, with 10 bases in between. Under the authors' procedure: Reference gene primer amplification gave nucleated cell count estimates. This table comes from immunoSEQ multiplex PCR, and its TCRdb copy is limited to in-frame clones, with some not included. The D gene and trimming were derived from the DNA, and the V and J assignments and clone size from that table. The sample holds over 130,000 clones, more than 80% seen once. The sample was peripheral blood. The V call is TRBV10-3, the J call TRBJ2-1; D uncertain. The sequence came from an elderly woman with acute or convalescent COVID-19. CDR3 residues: CAIAEQDNEQFF. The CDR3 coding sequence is TGTGCCATCGCCGAACAAGACAATGAGCAGTTCTTC.